The clone carrying this TCR beta chain has just a few counts. This sample stems from a study of patients and donors after allogeneic stem cell transplantation. Each CDR3 protein gets one entry after TCRdb re-called the RT-PCR reads with MiXCR. The table has roughly 880,000 distinct CDR3 sequences, over 15% seen once. V shed 7 bases and J 8 bases; nucleotides not matched to a gene: 14. The CDR3 has 14 amino acids. The germline gives CDR1 MDHEN, CDR2 SYDVKM. Source material: blood, either unsorted or a sorted T cell fraction (not recorded which). The clonotype comes from a human donor who was either an allogeneic HSCT recipient or a stem cell or donor lymphocyte infusion donor (not recorded which). It is not recorded whose cells these are; they may come from a transplant donor. The chain has TRBV28 and TRBJ2-7, with 7 bases identical to TRBD1. DNA of the CDR3: TGTGCCAGCAACCCGGGACAGCCGCCCGGTCAGCAGTACTTC. Translation gives CASNPGQPPGQQYF.